The 4 T cell receptor beta chains below all came from one sample that was sequenced in a study of cytomegalovirus exposure and HLA in healthy donors listed by TCRdb under 2017. Libraries were constructed by the immunoSEQ multiplex PCR assay. For the multiplex PCR, a mixture combining 60 forward primers for TCR Vbeta segments and 13 reverse primers for TCR Jbeta segments was used. Sourced from immuneACCESS, this table was stored by TCRdb with only in-frame sequences that have V and J called. A share of the clones is absent; for the studies checked, an unresolved V gene accounts for under half, and the remainder has no known explanation. Across this sample there are about 120,000 clones, with roughly 78% seen only once. Clones ranked in the top ten supply around 3.7% of the sample. The sample consisted of PBMCs. These receptors all stem from a man aged 25 to 45 in good health and CMV-seronegative.

About this clone: Other DNA sequences within the sample encode an identical CDR3. This chain links TRBV30 with TRBJ2-7; the match to TRBD1 covers 7 bases. With 0 bases clipped from V and 5 bases from J, the junction kept 1 base outside the gene matches. CDR1 GTSNPN and CDR2 SVGIG come from the germline V gene (reference sequence). This CDR3 spans 12 amino acids. CDR3 sequence reads: CAWSVQGDEQYF. Here the CDR3 DNA reads TGTGCCTGGAGTGTCCAGGGGGACGAGCAGTACTTC.

The chain couples TRBV4-2 to TRBJ1-2; D remains ambiguous. V was cut by 0 bases and J by 1 base, with 12 bases left in between. The length of the CDR3 is 16 residues. CDR1 LGHNA and CDR2 YNFKEQ come from the germline V gene. CDR3 sequence reads: CASSQDVADFNYGYTF. As DNA, the CDR3 is TGTGCCAGCAGCCAAGATGTCGCGGACTTTAACTATGGCTACACCTTC.

The chain links TRBV10-1 to TRBJ2-1; 11 bases are a match to TRBD1. V trimming: 4 bases; J trimming: 6 bases; junction bases outside the gene matches: 5. The CDR3 length is 15 residues. CDR1 is WNHNN, CDR2 SYGVQD, per germline (reference sequence). Here the CDR3 reads CASSGGQGALNEQFF. The CDR3 bases are TGCGCCAGCAGTGGAGGACAGGGGGCGCTCAATGAGCAGTTCTTC.

This chain joins TRBV19 and TRBJ2-2; 7 bases map to TRBD1. Germline V gene sequence: CDR1 LNHDA, CDR2 SQIVND (reference sequence). Trimming took 3 bases from V and 0 from J; bases not matched to a gene: 7. The CDR3 is made up of 17 amino acids. The CDR3 DNA follows: TGTGCCAGTAGTATTCCGGACAGGCCCGCGAACACCGGGGAGCTGTTTTTT. Translated, it gives CASSIPDRPANTGELFF.